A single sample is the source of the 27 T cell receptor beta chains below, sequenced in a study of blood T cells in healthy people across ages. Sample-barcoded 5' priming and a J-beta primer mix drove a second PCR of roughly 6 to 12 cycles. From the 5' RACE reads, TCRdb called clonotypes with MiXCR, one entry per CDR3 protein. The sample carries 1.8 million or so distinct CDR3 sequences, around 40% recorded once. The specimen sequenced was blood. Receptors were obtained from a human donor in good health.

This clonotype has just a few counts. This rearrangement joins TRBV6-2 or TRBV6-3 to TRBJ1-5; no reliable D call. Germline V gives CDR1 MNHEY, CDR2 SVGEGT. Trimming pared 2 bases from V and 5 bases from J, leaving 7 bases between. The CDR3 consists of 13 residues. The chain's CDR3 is CASSYREHQPQHF. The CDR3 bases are TGTGCCAGCAGTTACCGAGAACATCAGCCCCAGCATTTT.

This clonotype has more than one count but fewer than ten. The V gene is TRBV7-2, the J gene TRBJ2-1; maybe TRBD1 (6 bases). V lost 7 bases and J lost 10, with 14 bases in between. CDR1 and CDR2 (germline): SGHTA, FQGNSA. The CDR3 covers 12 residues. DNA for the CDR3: TGTGCCAGCACCCTGACAGGAGACGAGCAGTTCTTC. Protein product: CASTLTGDEQFF.

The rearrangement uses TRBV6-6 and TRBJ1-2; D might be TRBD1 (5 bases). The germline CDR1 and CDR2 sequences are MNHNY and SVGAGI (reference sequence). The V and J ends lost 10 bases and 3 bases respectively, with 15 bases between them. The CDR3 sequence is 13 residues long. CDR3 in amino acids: CATRDGDDYGYTF. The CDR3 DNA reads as TGTGCCACCCGGGACGGGGATGACTATGGCTACACCTTC.

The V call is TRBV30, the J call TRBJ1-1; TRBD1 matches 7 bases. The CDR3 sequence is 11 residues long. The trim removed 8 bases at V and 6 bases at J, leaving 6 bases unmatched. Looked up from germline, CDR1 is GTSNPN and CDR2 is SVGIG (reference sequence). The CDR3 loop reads CASNRGSEAFF. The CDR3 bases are TGTGCCAGCAACAGGGGCTCTGAAGCTTTCTTT.

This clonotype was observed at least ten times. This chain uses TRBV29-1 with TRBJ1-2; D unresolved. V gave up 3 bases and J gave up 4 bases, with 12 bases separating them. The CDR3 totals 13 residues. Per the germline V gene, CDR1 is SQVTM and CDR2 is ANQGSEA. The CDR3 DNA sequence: TGCAGCGTTGATGCAGCCTGGGGCTATGGCTACACCTTC. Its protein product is CSVDAAWGYGYTF.

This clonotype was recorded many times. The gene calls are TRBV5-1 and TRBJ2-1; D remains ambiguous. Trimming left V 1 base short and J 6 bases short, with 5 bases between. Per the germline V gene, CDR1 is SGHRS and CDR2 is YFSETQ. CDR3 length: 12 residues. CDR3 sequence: CASSLRFNEQFF. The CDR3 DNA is TGCGCCAGCAGCTTGAGGTTCAATGAGCAGTTCTTC. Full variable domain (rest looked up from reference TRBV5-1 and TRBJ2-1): KAGVTQTPRYLIKTRGQQVTLSCSPISGHRSVSWYQQTPGQGLQFLFEYFSETQRNKGNFPGRFSGRQFSNSRSEMNVSTLELGDSALYLCASSLRFNEQFFGPGTRLTVL.

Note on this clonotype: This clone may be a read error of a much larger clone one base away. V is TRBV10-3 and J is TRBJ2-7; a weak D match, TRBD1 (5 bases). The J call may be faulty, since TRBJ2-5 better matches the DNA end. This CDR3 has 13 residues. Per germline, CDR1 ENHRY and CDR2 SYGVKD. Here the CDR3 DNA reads TGTGTCATCAGCCCAGGACAACGAGAGACCCAGTACTTC. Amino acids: CVISPGQRETQYF.

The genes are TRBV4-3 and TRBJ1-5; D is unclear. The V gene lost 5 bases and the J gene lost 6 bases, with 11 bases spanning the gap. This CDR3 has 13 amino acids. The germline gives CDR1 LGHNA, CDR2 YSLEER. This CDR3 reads CASSWRVGQPQHF. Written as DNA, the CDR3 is TGCGCCAGCAGCTGGCGAGTGGGTCAGCCCCAGCATTTT.

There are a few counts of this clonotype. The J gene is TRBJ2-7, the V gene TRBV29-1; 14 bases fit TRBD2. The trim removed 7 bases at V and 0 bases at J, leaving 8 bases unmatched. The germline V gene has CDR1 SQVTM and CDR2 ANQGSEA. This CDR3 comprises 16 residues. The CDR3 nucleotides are TGCAGCGCAATGGGACTAGCGGGGGTTTTCTCCTACGAGCAGTACTTC. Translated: CSAMGLAGVFSYEQYF.

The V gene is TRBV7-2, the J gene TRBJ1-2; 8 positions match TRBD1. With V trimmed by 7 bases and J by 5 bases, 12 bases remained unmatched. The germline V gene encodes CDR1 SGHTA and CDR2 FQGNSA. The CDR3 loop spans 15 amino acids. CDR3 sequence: CASTTMTGDAYGYTF. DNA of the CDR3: TGTGCCAGCACCACCATGACAGGGGACGCTTATGGCTACACCTTC.

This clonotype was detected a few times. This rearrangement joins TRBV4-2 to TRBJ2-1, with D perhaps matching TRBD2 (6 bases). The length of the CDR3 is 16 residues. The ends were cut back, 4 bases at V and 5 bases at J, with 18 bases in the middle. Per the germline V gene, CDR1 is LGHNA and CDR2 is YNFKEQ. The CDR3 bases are TGTGCCAGCAGCCCCCCGGACTACCCGTTCAACAATGAGCAGTTCTTC. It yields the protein CASSPPDYPFNNEQFF.

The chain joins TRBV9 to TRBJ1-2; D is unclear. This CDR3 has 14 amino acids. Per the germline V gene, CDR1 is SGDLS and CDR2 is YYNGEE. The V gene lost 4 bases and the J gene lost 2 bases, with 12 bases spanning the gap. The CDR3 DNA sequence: TGTGCCAGCAGCCTTTTCGCCGCAAACTATGGCTACACCTTC. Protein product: CASSLFAANYGYTF.

CDR3 loop: CSAMRDSGNTIYF. As DNA, the CDR3 is TGCAGCGCCATGAGGGATTCTGGAAACACCATATATTTT. The chain uses TRBV29-1 and TRBJ1-3; D gene ambiguous. The V end was cut by 7 bases, the J end by 1 base, with 11 bases between. The CDR3 runs to 13 residues. The germline CDR1 and CDR2 sequences are SQVTM and ANQGSEA.

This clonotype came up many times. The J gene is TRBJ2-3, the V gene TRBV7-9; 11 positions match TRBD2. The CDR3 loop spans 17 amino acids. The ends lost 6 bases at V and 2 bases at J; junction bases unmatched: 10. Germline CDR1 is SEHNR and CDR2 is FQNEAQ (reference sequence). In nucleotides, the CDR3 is TGTGCCAGCAGATCCCGACTAGCGGGGCGTGACACAGATACGCAGTATTTT. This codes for CASRSRLAGRDTDTQYF.

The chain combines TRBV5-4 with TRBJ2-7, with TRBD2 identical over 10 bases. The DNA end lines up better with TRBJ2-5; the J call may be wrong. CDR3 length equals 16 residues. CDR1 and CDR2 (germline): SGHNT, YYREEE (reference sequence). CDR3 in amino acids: CASILDRASGGETQYF. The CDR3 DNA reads TGTGCCAGCATCCTCGACAGGGCTAGCGGGGGAGAGACCCAGTACTTC.

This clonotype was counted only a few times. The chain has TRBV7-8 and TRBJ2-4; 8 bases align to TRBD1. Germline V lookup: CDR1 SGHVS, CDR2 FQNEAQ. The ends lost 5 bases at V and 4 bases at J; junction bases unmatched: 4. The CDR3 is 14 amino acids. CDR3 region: CASSQRQGKNIQYF. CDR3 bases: TGTGCCAGCAGCCAGCGACAGGGGAAAAACATTCAGTACTTC.

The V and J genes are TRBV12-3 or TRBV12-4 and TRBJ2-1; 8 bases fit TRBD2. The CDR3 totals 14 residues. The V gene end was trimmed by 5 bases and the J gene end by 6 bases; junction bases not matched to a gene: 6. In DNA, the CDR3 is TGTGCCAGCAGTCCTCAGCGGGGGCCCAATGAGCAGTTCTTC. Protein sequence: CASSPQRGPNEQFF.

The CDR3 reads CASTLNQGAGGYTF. CDR3 nucleotides: TGTGCCAGCACCCTGAATCAGGGGGCGGGAGGCTACACCTTC. The gene calls are TRBV7-9 and TRBJ1-2; 8 nucleotides align to TRBD1. In germline, CDR1 is SEHNR, CDR2 FQNEAQ (reference sequence). V shed 7 bases and J 8 bases; nucleotides not matched to a gene: 12. This CDR3 spans 14 amino acids.

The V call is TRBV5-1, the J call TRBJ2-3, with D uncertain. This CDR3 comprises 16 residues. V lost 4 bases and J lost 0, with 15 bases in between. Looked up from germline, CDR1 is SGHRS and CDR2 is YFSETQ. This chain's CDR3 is CASSALGLTSTDTQYF. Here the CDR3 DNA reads TGCGCCAGCAGCGCTTTGGGTTTGACCAGCACAGATACGCAGTATTTT. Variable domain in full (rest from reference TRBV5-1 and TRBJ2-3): KAGVTQTPRYLIKTRGQQVTLSCSPISGHRSVSWYQQTPGQGLQFLFEYFSETQRNKGNFPGRFSGRQFSNSRSEMNVSTLELGDSALYLCASSALGLTSTDTQYFGPGTRLTVL.

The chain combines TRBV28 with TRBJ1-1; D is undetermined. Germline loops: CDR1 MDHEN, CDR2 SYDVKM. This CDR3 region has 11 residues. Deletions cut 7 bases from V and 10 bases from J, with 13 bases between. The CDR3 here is CASKGSRGAFF. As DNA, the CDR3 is TGTGCCAGCAAGGGAAGCAGAGGAGCTTTCTTT.

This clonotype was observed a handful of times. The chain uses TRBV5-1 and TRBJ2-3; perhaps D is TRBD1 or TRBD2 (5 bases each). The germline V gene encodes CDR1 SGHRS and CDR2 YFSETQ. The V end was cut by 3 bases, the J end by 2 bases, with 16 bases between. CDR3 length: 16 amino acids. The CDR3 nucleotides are TGCGCCAGCAGCTCCGTAGGGACCCGACCCACAGATACGCAGTATTTT. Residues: CASSSVGTRPTDTQYF.

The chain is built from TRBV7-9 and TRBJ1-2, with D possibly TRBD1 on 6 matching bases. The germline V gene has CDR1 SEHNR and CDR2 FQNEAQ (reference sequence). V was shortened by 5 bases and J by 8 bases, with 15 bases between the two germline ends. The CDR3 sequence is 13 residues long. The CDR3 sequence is CASSPRDTMGYTF. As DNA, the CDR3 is TGTGCCAGCAGCCCCCGGGACACAATGGGCTACACCTTC.

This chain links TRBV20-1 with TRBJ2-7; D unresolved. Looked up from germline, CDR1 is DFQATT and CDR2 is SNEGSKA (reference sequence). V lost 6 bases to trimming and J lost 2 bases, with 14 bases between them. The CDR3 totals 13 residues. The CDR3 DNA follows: TGCAGTGCCATGGACGGTGAAGCCTACGAGCAGTACTTC. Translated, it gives CSAMDGEAYEQYF.

The CDR3 DNA reads as TGTGCCTGTTCAAGAAGGCGTTCGGACTACGAGCAGTACTTC. Translation gives CACSRRRSDYEQYF. The chain uses TRBV30 and TRBJ2-1; the D is unclear. The end of the DNA fits TRBJ2-7 better, so the J call may be wrong. The length of the CDR3 is 14 residues. Germline V gene data show CDR1 as GTSNPN and CDR2 as SVGIG (reference sequence).

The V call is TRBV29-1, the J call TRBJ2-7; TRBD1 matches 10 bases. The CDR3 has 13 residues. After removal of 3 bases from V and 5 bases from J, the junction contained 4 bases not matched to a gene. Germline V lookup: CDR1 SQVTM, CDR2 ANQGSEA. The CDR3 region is CSVDRTGGDEQYF. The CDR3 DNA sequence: TGCAGCGTTGACCGGACAGGGGGGGACGAGCAGTACTTC.

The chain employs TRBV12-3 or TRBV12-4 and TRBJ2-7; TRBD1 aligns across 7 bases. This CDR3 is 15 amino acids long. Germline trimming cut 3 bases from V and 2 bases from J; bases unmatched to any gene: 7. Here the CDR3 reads CASSFPRTGTYEQYF. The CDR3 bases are TGTGCCAGCAGTTTCCCCCGGACAGGAACCTACGAGCAGTACTTC.

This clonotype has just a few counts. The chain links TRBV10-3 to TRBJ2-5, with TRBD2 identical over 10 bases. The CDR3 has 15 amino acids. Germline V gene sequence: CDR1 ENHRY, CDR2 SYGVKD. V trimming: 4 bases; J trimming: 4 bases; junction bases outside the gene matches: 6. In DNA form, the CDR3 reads TGTGCCATCAGTGGTGGAGCGGGAGGGAGAGAGACCCAGTACTTC. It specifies CAISGGAGGRETQYF.